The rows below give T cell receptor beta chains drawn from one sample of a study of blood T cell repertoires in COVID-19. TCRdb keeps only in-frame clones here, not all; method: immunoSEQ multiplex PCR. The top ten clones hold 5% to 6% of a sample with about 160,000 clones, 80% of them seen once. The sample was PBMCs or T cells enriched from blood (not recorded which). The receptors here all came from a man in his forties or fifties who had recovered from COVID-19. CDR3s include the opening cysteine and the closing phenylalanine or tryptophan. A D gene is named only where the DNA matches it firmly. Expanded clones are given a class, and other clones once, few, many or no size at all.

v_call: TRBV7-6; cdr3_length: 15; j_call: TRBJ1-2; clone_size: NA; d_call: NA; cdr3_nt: TGTGCCAGCAGCTTAGCGGCGGGGCCGGACTATGGCTACACCTTC; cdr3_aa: CASSLAAGPDYGYTF
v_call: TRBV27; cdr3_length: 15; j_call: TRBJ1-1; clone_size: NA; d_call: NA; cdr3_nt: TGTGCCAGCAGCCCCGCGAGCGGGGTGAACACTGAAGCTTTCTTT; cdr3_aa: CASSPASGVNTEAFF
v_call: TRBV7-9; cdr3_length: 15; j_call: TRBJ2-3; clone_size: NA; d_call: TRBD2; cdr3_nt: TGTGCCAGCAGCCCTATGGGACTAGTCACAGATACGCAGTATTTT; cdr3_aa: CASSPMGLVTDTQYF
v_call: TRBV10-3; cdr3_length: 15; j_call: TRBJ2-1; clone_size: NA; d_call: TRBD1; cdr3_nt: TGTGCCATCAGTCCCTCGACAGGGAGCTACAATGAGCAGTTCTTC; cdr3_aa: CAISPSTGSYNEQFF
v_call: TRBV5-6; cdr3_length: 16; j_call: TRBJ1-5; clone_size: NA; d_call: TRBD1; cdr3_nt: TGTGCCAGCAGCGGGGACAGGGGGCTGGGCAATCAGCCCCAGCATTTT; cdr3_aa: CASSGDRGLGNQPQHF
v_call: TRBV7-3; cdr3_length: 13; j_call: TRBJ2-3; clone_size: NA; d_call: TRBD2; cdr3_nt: TGTGCCAGCAGCGCGGGGGTTGCAGATACGCAGTATTTT; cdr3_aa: CASSAGVADTQYF
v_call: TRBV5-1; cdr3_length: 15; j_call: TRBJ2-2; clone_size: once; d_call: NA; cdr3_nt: TGCGCCAGCAGCACAGAGACAGGTTACACCGGGGAGCTGTTTTTT; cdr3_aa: CASSTETGYTGELFF
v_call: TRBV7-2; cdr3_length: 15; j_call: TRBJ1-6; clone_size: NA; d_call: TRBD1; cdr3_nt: TGTGCCAGCAGTCTTCCCGGGACAGGGAATTCACCCCTCCACTTT; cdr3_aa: CASSLPGTGNSPLHF
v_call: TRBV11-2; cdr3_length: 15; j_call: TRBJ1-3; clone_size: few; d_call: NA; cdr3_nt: TGTGCCAGCAGCCACAGGGTTTACTCTGGAAACACCATATATTTT; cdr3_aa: CASSHRVYSGNTIYF
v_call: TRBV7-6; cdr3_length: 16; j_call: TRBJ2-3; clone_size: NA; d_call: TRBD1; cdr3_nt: TGTGCCAGCAGCTTATTGGCCGGGACAGGGTTAGATACGCAGTATTTT; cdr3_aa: CASSLLAGTGLDTQYF
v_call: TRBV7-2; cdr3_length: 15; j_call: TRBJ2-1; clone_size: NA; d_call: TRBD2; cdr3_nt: TGTGCCAGCAGGCCTAGCGGGGGGGGGTACAATGAGCAGTTCTTC; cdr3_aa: CASRPSGGGYNEQFF
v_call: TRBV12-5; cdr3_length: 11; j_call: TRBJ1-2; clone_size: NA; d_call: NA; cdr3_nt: TGTGCTAGTGTTTTGGCGAGTGGTTACACCTTC; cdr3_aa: CASVLASGYTF
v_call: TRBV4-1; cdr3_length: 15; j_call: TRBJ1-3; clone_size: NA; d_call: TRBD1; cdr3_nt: TGCGCCAGCAGCCACAACAGGGGGACTGGAAACACCATATATTTT; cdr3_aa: CASSHNRGTGNTIYF
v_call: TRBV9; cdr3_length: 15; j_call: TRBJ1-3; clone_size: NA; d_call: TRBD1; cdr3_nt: TGTGCCAGCAGCGCTCAGGGGGCGTCCGGAAACACCATATATTTT; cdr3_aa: CASSAQGASGNTIYF
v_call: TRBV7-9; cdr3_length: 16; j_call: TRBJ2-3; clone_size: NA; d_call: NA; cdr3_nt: TGTGCCAGCCGAGAGAACCCCGGGGTGGGCACAGATACGCAGTATTTT; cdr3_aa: CASRENPGVGTDTQYF
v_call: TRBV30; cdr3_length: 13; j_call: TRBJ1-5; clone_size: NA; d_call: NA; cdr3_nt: TGTGCCTGGAGTGACCGGGGTTATCAGCCCCAGCATTTT; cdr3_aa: CAWSDRGYQPQHF
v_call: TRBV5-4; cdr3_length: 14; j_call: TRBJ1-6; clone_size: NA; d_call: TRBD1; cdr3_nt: TGTGCCAGCAGCCGGGACAGGGAGGATTCACCCCTCCACTTT; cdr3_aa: CASSRDREDSPLHF
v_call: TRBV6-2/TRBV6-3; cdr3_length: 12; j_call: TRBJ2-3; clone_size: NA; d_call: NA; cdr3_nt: TGTGCCAGCAGTTACTCCCCGGATACGCAGTATTTT; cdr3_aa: CASSYSPDTQYF
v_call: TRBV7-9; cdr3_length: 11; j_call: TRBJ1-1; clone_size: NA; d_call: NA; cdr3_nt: TGTGCCAGCACCGACCGGGGGAGGGCTTTCTTT; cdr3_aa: CASTDRGRAFF
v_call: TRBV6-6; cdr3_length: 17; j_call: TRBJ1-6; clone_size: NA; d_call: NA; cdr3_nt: TGTGCCAGCAGTCCGACAGACCCAAGCTCCTATAATTCACCCCTCCACTTT; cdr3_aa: CASSPTDPSSYNSPLHF